This TCR beta chain was identified during a study of T cell responses to AZD1222 COVID-19 vaccine. Points on this clone: Its antigen is unidentified. At the DNA level, this CDR3 is encoded by other sequences in the same sample as well.

Study-wide results and caveats: Reports indicate that nearly half of spike-specific TCRs are directed at unmutated variant regions. Clonal diversity was possibly underestimated; the donors were predominantly white British and more often female. Of the AZD1222 recipients, only five to seven were seropositive at baseline.

Sequencing used immunoSEQ multiplex PCR; TCRdb keeps in-frame clones, though not all of them. Among over 150,000 clones, 92% were seen once, and the ten largest hold roughly 1.6%. The V gene's germline CDR1 is SGHRS and CDR2 YFSETQ. The CDR3 is 13 residues long. V lost 2 bases and J 4 bases, leaving 10 bases between the germline ends. Sequencing used peripheral blood, obtained on day 0 of AZD1222 vaccination. The clonotype comes from an adult in good health. This chain connects TRBV5-1 to TRBJ2-7; the D gene is possibly TRBD2 (6 bases). CDR3 loop: CASSFGGEYEQYF. The CDR3 nucleotides are TGCGCCAGCAGCTTTGGAGGGGAGTACGAGCAGTACTTC.